This T cell receptor beta chain came from a study of early T cells in non-severe SARS-CoV-2 infection. Whole-study findings and limits: Anti-spike CD8 responses were favored by VDJdb matching, which missed private and CD4 specificities.

Attached unique molecular identifiers marked individual cDNA molecules. TCRdb called the 5' RACE reads again in MiXCR, with one record for every CDR3 protein. The sample yields more than 85,000 distinct CDR3 sequences, about 15% seen once. Comment on this clonotype: The target antigen is unknown.

The CDR3 extends over 15 amino acids. Germline CDR1 SQVTM, CDR2 ANQGSEA. V gave up 4 bases and J gave up 4 bases, with 17 bases separating them. V gene TRBV29-1 combines with J gene TRBJ2-1, with no clear D. The source of this sequence is an adult who was a healthcare worker with PCR-confirmed SARS-CoV-2 infection or an uninfected control (not recorded which). The material sequenced was whole blood. CDR3 loop: CSVAHAETYYNEQFF. The CDR3 region has the DNA TGCAGCGTTGCACATGCAGAGACCTATTACAATGAGCAGTTCTTC.